The rows below give T cell receptor beta chains drawn from one sample of a study of T-cell reconstitution after alpha-beta-depleted transplantation in children. TCRdb re-derived calls from the PCR reads in MiXCR, one entry per CDR3 protein. The sample includes roughly 500,000 distinct CDR3 sequences, approximately 32% of them seen just once. The specimen was PBMCs from the stem cell graft donor, collected from the stem cell graft. These receptors all stem from a human donor who donated a stem cell graft to a child with aplastic anemia. CDR3s include the opening cysteine and the closing phenylalanine or tryptophan. The order of the fields is J gene, clone size, D gene, V gene, CDR3 DNA, CDR3 protein. D genes are given only for firm matches. A row's size may be missing; if present it is once, few, many or a size class.

>TRBJ2-1|few|NA|TRBV10-3
TGTGCCATCAGGAGCGGGAATGAGCAGTTCTTC
CAIRSGNEQFF
>TRBJ2-3|NA|TRBD2|TRBV12-3/TRBV12-4
TGTGCCAGCAGTCCAGGGACTAGCGGGAGTATTTCAGATACGCAGTATTTT
CASSPGTSGSISDTQYF
>TRBJ2-7|NA|NA|TRBV5-1
TGCGCCAGCAGCTGGGCGTTGAGCTCCTACGAGCAGTACTTC
CASSWALSSYEQYF
>TRBJ2-3|few|NA|TRBV20-1
TGCAGTGCCACCGGACTGGGGGACATTCTCAGTTTCACAGATACGCAGTATTTT
CSATGLGDILSFTDTQYF
>TRBJ1-6|NA|NA|TRBV6-6
TGTGCTACTCCCTCGCCCCCTCGATCACCCCTCCACTTT
CATPSPPRSPLHF
>TRBJ2-5|few|NA|TRBV5-1
TGCGCCAGCAGCTTGGTTGGGAGGACCCAAGAGACCCAGTACTTC
CASSLVGRTQETQYF
>TRBJ1-4|NA|TRBD1|TRBV4-1
TGCGCCAGCAGCCAAGACAGGGGGCGCGGAGAAAAACTGTTTTTT
CASSQDRGRGEKLFF
>TRBJ1-1|many|NA|TRBV6-2/TRBV6-3
TGTGCCAGCAGTTACTCGGATCCCAGAAGGGCGGACACTGAAGCTTTCTTT
CASSYSDPRRADTEAFF
>TRBJ1-1|NA|NA|TRBV30
TGTGCCTGGAGTTCGGACGGTTCAATGAACACTGAAGCTTTCTTT
CAWSSDGSMNTEAFF
>TRBJ2-3|NA|NA|TRBV7-8
TGTGCCAGCAGCCACCTTGGGGAGCCGGGGGTGGATACGCAGTATTTT
CASSHLGEPGVDTQYF
>TRBJ2-5|few|TRBD1|TRBV20-1
TGCAGTGCTAGAGAGGGGACAGGGCAAGAGACCCAGTACTTC
CSAREGTGQETQYF
>TRBJ2-1|few|TRBD2|TRBV10-2
TGCGCCAGCAGTAATAAGCGGGAGGCTGGGGAGCAGTTCTTC
CASSNKREAGEQFF
>TRBJ1-5|few|NA|TRBV20-1
TGCAGTGCTAGGGACAGACTTAATCAGCCCCAGCATTTT
CSARDRLNQPQHF
>TRBJ1-5|NA|NA|TRBV7-2
TGTGCCAGCCCTTCGCGGGGAGATTGCGGGTCCAATCAGCCCCAGCATTTT
CASPSRGDCGSNQPQHF
>TRBJ1-2|NA|NA|TRBV7-2
TGTGCCAGCAGCTTAAACGGCTATGGCTACACCTTC
CASSLNGYGYTF
>TRBJ1-4|NA|TRBD1|TRBV18
TGTGCCAGCTCACCACGGGGACAGGGGACGGAAAAACTGTTTTTT
CASSPRGQGTEKLFF
>TRBJ1-1|NA|NA|TRBV29-1
TGCAGCGGAGTCTACAGGGATCCGACTGCTTTCTTT
CSGVYRDPTAFF
>TRBJ1-3|NA|TRBD1|TRBV28
TGTGCCAGCAGTCCAACAGGGGTCGGAAACACCATATATTTT
CASSPTGVGNTIYF
>TRBJ2-1|few|TRBD2|TRBV5-1
TGCGCCAGCAGCTTGGAAGCGGGAGAACACAATGAGCAGTTCTTC
CASSLEAGEHNEQFF
>TRBJ2-1|few|TRBD2|TRBV12-3/TRBV12-4
TGTGCCAGCAGTTTTGGTAGCGGGAATGAGCAGTTCTTC
CASSFGSGNEQFF
>TRBJ2-5|NA|NA|TRBV18
TGTGCCAGCTCACCCCGGTCGTTTCGAGAGACCCAGTACTTC
CASSPRSFRETQYF
>TRBJ1-5|few|TRBD1|TRBV28
TGTGCCAGCAGTGGAACGCGGACAGGGGTTCTCCGGAATCAGCCCCAGCATTTT
CASSGTRTGVLRNQPQHF
>TRBJ2-5|NA|NA|TRBV7-2
TGTGCCAGCATCCGCCCCCCAGAGACCCAGTACTTC
CASIRPPETQYF
>TRBJ2-2|NA|NA|TRBV27
TGTGCCAGCAGTCCCGGAGGGCCCGTAGATGCCGGGGAGCTGTTTTTT
CASSPGGPVDAGELFF
>TRBJ2-2|NA|NA|TRBV29-1
TGCAGCGTTGAGTATTACGGGGACACAGACACCGGGGAGCTGTTTTTT
CSVEYYGDTDTGELFF
>TRBJ2-3|NA|NA|TRBV5-6
TGTGCCAGCAGCTTTGGGAGGCCCACAGATACGCAGTATTTT
CASSFGRPTDTQYF
>TRBJ2-7|NA|TRBD2|TRBV20-1
TGCAGTGCTAGAGACGCGGGAGGTGGCTACGAGCAGTACTTC
CSARDAGGGYEQYF
>TRBJ1-1|NA|NA|TRBV5-1
TGCGCCAGCAGCTTGGCCCTCAGCGCGGAAGCTTTCTTT
CASSLALSAEAFF
>TRBJ1-1|NA|NA|TRBV12-3/TRBV12-4
TGTGCCAGCAGACAGGTCGACAGGCCTGGAAATGAAGCTTTCTTT
CASRQVDRPGNEAFF
>TRBJ2-1|few|NA|TRBV6-1
TGTGCCAGCAGCCGCATCACCGGGACCCTCCACCCCAATGAGCAGTTCTTC
CASSRITGTLHPNEQFF
>TRBJ1-2|NA|NA|TRBV12-3/TRBV12-4
TGTGCCAGCAGTCTCGGGGCCGCTAACTATGGCTACACCTTC
CASSLGAANYGYTF
>TRBJ1-3|few|NA|TRBV6-5
TGTGCCAGCAGTTACCTGGGTGGTCCCATATATTTT
CASSYLGGPIYF
>TRBJ2-1|NA|NA|TRBV5-1
TGCGCCAGCCGGGTGGTATCCGGGGCTGAGCAGTTCTTC
CASRVVSGAEQFF
>TRBJ1-6|few|TRBD1|TRBV20-1
TGCAGTGCTAGAAGGGACAGGGATCTTTATAATTCACCCCTCCACTTT
CSARRDRDLYNSPLHF
>TRBJ2-1|NA|NA|TRBV20-1
TGCAGTGCTCCAATGGTCACAACTACATTTGAGCAGTTCTTC
CSAPMVTTTFEQFF
>TRBJ2-5|few|NA|TRBV5-1
TGCGCCAGCAATCTTCCTGGGCAGGGAGGAGAGACCCAGTACTTC
CASNLPGQGGETQYF
>TRBJ1-1|NA|NA|TRBV11-2
TGTGCCAGCAGCTCGGGGGGGATGGGCACTGAAGCTTTCTTT
CASSSGGMGTEAFF
>TRBJ2-1|NA|NA|TRBV24-1
TGTGCCACCAGTGTGGGGAACAATGAGCAGTTCTTC
CATSVGNNEQFF
>TRBJ2-1|NA|TRBD1|TRBV30
TGTGCCTGGGGGCTATACAGGGGGAATGATGAGCAGTTCTTC
CAWGLYRGNDEQFF
>TRBJ2-7|few|TRBD2|TRBV10-3
TGTGCCACCGCCGGGACTAGCGGGAGGGCCACCTACGAGCAGTACTTC
CATAGTSGRATYEQYF